The subject of this entry is one T cell receptor beta chain. Its cognate antigen is unknown. Trimming left V 8 bases short and J 1 base short, with 17 bases between. The CDR3 totals 15 residues. Germline V lookup: CDR1 SEHNR, CDR2 FQNEAQ (reference sequence). This sample stems from a study of T-cell memory formation after mild COVID-19. Background on the study: Among the donors, TCR clusters were largely specific to each donor. Points from the study as a whole: The SARS-CoV-2 specificity of second-wave clones reaching peak at day 37 remained unverified.

Constant-segment-primed 5'RACE gave TCR alpha and TCR beta cDNA libraries with sample barcodes and UMIs. MiXCR, run by TCRdb on the 5' RACE reads, gives a single entry per CDR3 protein. The repertoire holds roughly 550,000 distinct CDR3 sequences, approximately 20% seen once, with around 13% in the top ten. The clonotype originates from an adult woman who had mild COVID-19 (a few samples of this study predate the infection). Cell type and time point are not known. Specimen: PBMCs or a T cell subset sorted from them (not recorded which). The chain has TRBV7-9 and TRBJ1-2, with D unclear. CDR3 protein: CASSATEYFNYGYTF. CDR3 bases: TGTGCCAGCTCGGCAACAGAATACTTTAACTATGGCTACACCTTC.